The present entry profiles one T cell receptor (beta chain) with its context. Its antigen is not identified. The data originate from a study of neoadjuvant anti-PD-1 for oral cavity cancer. Most PBMC samples had approximately 500 ng input DNA in six replicates. Sequenced by immunoSEQ multiplex PCR; TCRdb stores in-frame clones only, minus some. The table shows 50,000 to 65,000 clones, with roughly 80% occurring only once. Patients had HPV-negative, locally advanced oral cavity squamous cell carcinoma. The V end was cut by 1 base, the J end by 3 bases, with 14 bases between. The CDR3 is 16 amino acids. Germline V CDR1 and CDR2: SGHNT, YENEEA. Regarding the study as a whole: Higher pretreatment Treg/Th17 ratios tracked higher pretreatment blood clonality.

The TCR originated in a person aged 35-79 years with oral cavity squamous cell carcinoma. Source: PBMCs, taken before nivolumab (anti-PD-1) treatment. This chain joins TRBV11-3 and TRBJ2-3, with D tentatively TRBD2 (5 bases). This chain's CDR3 is CASSLGSDPGTDTQYF. The DNA of the CDR3 is TGTGCCAGCAGCTTAGGATCAGACCCGGGGACAGATACGCAGTATTTT.